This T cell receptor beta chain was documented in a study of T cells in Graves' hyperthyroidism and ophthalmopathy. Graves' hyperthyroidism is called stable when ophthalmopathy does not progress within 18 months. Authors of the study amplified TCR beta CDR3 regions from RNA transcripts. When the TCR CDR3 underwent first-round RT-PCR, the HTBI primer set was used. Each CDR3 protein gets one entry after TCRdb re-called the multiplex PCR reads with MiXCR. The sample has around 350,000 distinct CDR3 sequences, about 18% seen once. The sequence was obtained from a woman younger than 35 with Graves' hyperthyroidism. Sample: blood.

The chain's CDR3 is CASSGYQTGLTGAFF. CDR3 in DNA: TGCGCCAGCAGCGGGTACCAGACGGGGTTGACCGGAGCTTTCTTT. The chain links TRBV5-1 to TRBJ1-1; D uncertain. CDR1 is SGHRS and CDR2 is YFSETQ in the germline V gene. Trimming pared 4 bases from V and 10 bases from J, leaving 23 bases between. The CDR3 extends over 15 amino acids. The full variable domain, rest sourced from reference TRBV5-1 and TRBJ1-1, is KAGVTQTPRYLIKTRGQQVTLSCSPISGHRSVSWYQQTPGQGLQFLFEYFSETQRNKGNFPGRFSGRQFSNSRSEMNVSTLELGDSALYLCASSGYQTGLTGAFFGQGTRLTVV.